The text below deals with one T cell receptor beta chain. Its antigen remains unidentified. The sample originates from a study of response to subunit inactivated influenza vaccine. Using its own MiXCR run on the RT-PCR reads, TCRdb lists one record per CDR3 protein. The repertoire holds 150,000 to 200,000 distinct CDR3 sequences, with about 9.3% as singletons. Between the trimmed V and J ends, which lost 6 bases and 0 bases, there was a span of 11 bases. The CDR3 contains 14 residues. Looked up from germline, CDR1 is MDHEN and CDR2 is SYDVKM. Study-level results: The authors put forward the suggestion that each seasonal influenza vaccination may bring in only a limited number of new T cells.

This sequence joins TRBV28 and TRBJ1-2, with D perhaps matching TRBD1 (5 bases). Sequenced material: non-naive T cells sorted from PBMCs, taken on the day of vaccination. The sequence was obtained from a man over 45 who received an inactivated influenza vaccine. As DNA, the CDR3 is TGTGCCAGCAGGGGGATGACAGCTAACTATGGCTACACCTTC. Its protein is CASRGMTANYGYTF.